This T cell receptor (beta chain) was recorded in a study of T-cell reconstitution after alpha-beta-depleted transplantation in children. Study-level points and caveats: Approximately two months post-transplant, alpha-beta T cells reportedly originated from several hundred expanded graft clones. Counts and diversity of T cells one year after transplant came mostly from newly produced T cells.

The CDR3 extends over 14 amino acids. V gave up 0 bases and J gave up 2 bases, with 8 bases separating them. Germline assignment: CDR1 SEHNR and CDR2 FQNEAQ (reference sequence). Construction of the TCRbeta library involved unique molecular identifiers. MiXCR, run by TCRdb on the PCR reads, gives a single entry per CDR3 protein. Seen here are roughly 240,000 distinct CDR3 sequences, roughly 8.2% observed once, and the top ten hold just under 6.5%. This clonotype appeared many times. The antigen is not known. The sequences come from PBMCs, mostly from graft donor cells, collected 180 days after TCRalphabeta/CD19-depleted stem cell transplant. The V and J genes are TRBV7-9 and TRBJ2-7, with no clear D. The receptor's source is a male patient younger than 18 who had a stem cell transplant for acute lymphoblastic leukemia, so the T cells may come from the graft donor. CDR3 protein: CASSLAPSAYEQYF. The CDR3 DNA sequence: TGTGCCAGCAGCTTAGCGCCGTCAGCCTACGAGCAGTACTTC.